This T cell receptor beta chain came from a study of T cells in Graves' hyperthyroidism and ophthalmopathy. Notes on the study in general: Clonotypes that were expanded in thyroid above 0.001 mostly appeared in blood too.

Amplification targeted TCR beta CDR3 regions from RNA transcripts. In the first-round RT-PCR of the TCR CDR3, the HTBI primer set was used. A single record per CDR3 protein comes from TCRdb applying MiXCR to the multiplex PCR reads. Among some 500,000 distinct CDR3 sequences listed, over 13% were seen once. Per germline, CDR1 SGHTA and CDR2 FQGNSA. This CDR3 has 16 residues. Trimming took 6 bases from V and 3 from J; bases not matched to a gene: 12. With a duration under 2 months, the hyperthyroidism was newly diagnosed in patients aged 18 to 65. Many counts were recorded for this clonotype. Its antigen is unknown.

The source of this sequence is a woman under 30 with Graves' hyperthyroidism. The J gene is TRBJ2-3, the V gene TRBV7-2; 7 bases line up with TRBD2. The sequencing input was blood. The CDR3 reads CASRSGASGITDTQYF. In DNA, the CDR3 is TGTGCCAGCAGATCCGGTGCTAGCGGAATAACAGATACGCAGTATTTT.